A single sample gave rise to the 32 T cell receptor beta chains below, sequenced in a study of cytomegalovirus exposure and HLA in healthy donors. Researchers ran the PCR with 60 Vbeta and 13 Jbeta primers. This table comes from immunoSEQ multiplex PCR, and its TCRdb copy is limited to in-frame clones, with some not included. The sample includes 95,000 to 100,000 clones, more than 80% of them seen just once. Sequenced input: PBMCs. The receptors here all came from a young man in good health and CMV-seronegative.

The chain joins TRBV28 to TRBJ2-5; the match to TRBD1 covers 8 bases. V dropped 4 bases and J dropped 1; count of bases not matched to a gene: 2. The CDR3 spans 14 residues. Germline CDR1 and CDR2: MDHEN and SYDVKM. The CDR3 DNA reads TGTGCCAGCAGTTCACAGGGGGGCCAAGAGACCCAGTACTTC. Amino acids: CASSSQGGQETQYF.

V gene TRBV19 combines with J gene TRBJ1-1, with D unclear. The V gene lost 7 bases and the J gene lost 1 base, with 16 bases spanning the gap. The CDR3 runs 15 residues. Germline lookup yields CDR1 LNHDA and CDR2 SQIVND (reference sequence). The CDR3 sequence: CASNSGGDWNTEAFF. Written as DNA, the CDR3 is TGTGCCAGTAATTCTGGCGGGGATTGGAACACTGAAGCTTTCTTT.

This clone was counted a single time. The chain carries TRBV19 and TRBJ2-7; 7 bases line up with TRBD2. This CDR3 spans 15 amino acids. The germline V gene encodes CDR1 LNHDA and CDR2 SQIVND (reference sequence). V lost 5 bases to trimming and J lost 2 bases; unmatched junction nucleotides: 9. The DNA for the CDR3 is TGTGCCAGTAGTTCCCCGGGGGGAGCAACCTACGAGCAGTACTTC. It translates to CASSSPGGATYEQYF.

The chain carries TRBV7-9 and TRBJ2-7, with 8 bases lining up with TRBD1. CDR1 and CDR2 (germline): SEHNR, FQNEAQ (reference sequence). This CDR3 has 14 amino acids. The V and J ends lost 1 base and 6 bases, in that order; junction bases with no gene match: 5. The CDR3 DNA reads as TGTGCCAGCAGCTTAGGTCAGGGGGCGATCGAGCAGTACTTC. Its translation is CASSLGQGAIEQYF.

As regards this clone: The germline gene is not matched at one end of the junction; a read error may be the cause. The V gene is TRBV30, the J gene TRBJ2-7; 8 bases line up with TRBD1. CDR1 GTSNPN and CDR2 SVGIG come from the germline V gene (reference sequence). This CDR3 has 15 residues. The CDR3: CARSGGQGSSYEQYF. CDR3 bases: TGTGCCCGGAGTGGTGGACAGGGAAGCTCCTACGAGCAGTACTTC.

The DNA of the CDR3 is TGTGCCAGCAGCACTCAAATACTAGGTTCACCCCTCCACTTT. Amino acids: CASSTQILGSPLHF. The chain carries TRBV6-1 and TRBJ1-6, with D uncertain. This CDR3 has 14 amino acids. V was cut by 6 bases and J by 9 bases, with 15 bases left in between. Germline CDR1 is MNHNS and CDR2 is SASEGT.

This clone was seen a single time. The chain combines TRBV7-9 with TRBJ2-2; D might be TRBD2 (5 bases). The germline V gene encodes CDR1 SEHNR and CDR2 FQNEAQ (reference sequence). Trimming took 11 bases from V and 2 from J, leaving 15 bases between them. The CDR3 extends over 14 amino acids. CDR3 region: CAVGSGSNTGELFF. As DNA, the CDR3 is TGTGCCGTTGGGAGCGGATCTAACACCGGGGAGCTGTTTTTT.

The J gene is TRBJ1-1, the V gene TRBV15; maybe TRBD1 (6 bases). The CDR3 runs to 13 residues. Trimming removed 3 bases from V and 5 bases from J, with 10 bases in between. Per the germline V gene, CDR1 is LNHNV and CDR2 is YYDKDF (reference sequence). The CDR3 DNA sequence: TGTGCCACCAGCAGGCAGGGGAGAACTGAAGCTTTCTTT. This encodes CATSRQGRTEAFF.

The V call is TRBV7-8, the J call TRBJ2-1; D remains unclear. Germline V CDR1 and CDR2: SGHVS, FQNEAQ. This CDR3 contains 17 residues. V was shortened by 4 bases and J by 1 base, with 17 bases between the two germline ends. CDR3 sequence (DNA): TGTGCCAGCAGCTCCCTTCCTGCGTCGATGTCCTACAATGAGCAGTTCTTC. It translates to CASSSLPASMSYNEQFF.

The V call is TRBV30, the J call TRBJ1-3; 11 bases fit TRBD1. This CDR3 contains 17 residues. V was clipped by 4 bases and J by 1 base; unmatched bases: 9. Germline CDR1 is GTSNPN and CDR2 is SVGIG (reference sequence). The CDR3 DNA follows: TGTGCCTGGACTAGGACAGGGGGCCGGCGTTCTGGAAACACCATATATTTT. Residues: CAWTRTGGRRSGNTIYF.

The chain employs TRBV27 and TRBJ1-5; D ambiguous. This CDR3 region has 13 residues. Germline assignment: CDR1 MNHEY and CDR2 SMNVEV (reference sequence). V dropped 3 bases and J dropped 6 bases, with 9 bases sitting between them. In DNA, the CDR3 is TGTGCCAGCAGTTTCGGGGTGAGTCAGCCCCAGCATTTT. It codes for CASSFGVSQPQHF.

J is TRBJ2-1 and V is TRBV18; D might be TRBD2 (6 bases). Trimming removed 3 bases from V and 3 bases from J, with 12 bases in between. Germline CDR1 reads KGHSH; CDR2 reads LQKENI. CDR3 length: 15 amino acids. The CDR3, as DNA: TGTGCCAGCTCACCCCGGGGAGGTAACTACAATGAGCAGTTCTTC. This encodes CASSPRGGNYNEQFF.

The chain links TRBV6-1 to TRBJ2-7, with TRBD1 matching 9 bases. V dropped 2 bases and J dropped 10; count of bases not matched to a gene: 6. This CDR3 spans 13 amino acids. Germline CDR1 is MNHNS and CDR2 is SASEGT. In DNA form, the CDR3 reads TGTGCCAGCAGTGAAAGGGGACAGGGAGGACAGTACTTC. Translating gives CASSERGQGGQYF.

This clone was seen just once. The chain combines TRBV7-7 with TRBJ2-3; D unresolved. The CDR3 totals 16 residues. V gave up 6 bases and J gave up 0 bases, with 16 bases separating them. The germline gives CDR1 SSHAT, CDR2 FNYEAQ (reference sequence). Here the CDR3 DNA reads TGTGCCAGCAGTATTAGCCCCGGAGTTAGCACAGATACGCAGTATTTT. This codes for CASSISPGVSTDTQYF.

This chain connects TRBV7-9 to TRBJ1-1; D uncertain. CDR3 length: 13 amino acids. The ends were cut back, 0 bases at V and 8 bases at J, with 10 bases in the middle. Looked up from germline, CDR1 is SEHNR and CDR2 is FQNEAQ (reference sequence). The CDR3: CASSLAYRPEAFF. DNA of the CDR3: TGTGCCAGCAGCTTAGCCTACAGACCAGAAGCTTTCTTT.

This chain connects TRBV10-3 to TRBJ1-2; possibly TRBD1 for D (6 bases). Trimming pared 6 bases from V and 2 bases from J, leaving 10 bases between. CDR1 and CDR2 from the germline V gene are ENHRY and SYGVKD. The length of the CDR3 is 13 residues. The CDR3 sequence is CAISPTGNYGYTF. CDR3 bases: TGTGCCATCAGCCCAACAGGGAACTATGGCTACACCTTC.

The chain uses TRBV7-2 and TRBJ2-7; D gene unclear. Germline lookup yields CDR1 SGHTA and CDR2 FQGNSA. V lost 5 bases and J 1 base, leaving 3 bases between the germline ends. The CDR3 spans 11 residues. CDR3 in amino acids: CASSPSYEQYF. DNA of the CDR3: TGTGCCAGCAGCCCATCCTACGAGCAGTACTTC. Variable domain in full (rest from reference TRBV7-2 and TRBJ2-7): GAGVSQSPSNKVTEKGKDVELRCDPISGHTALYWYRQSLGQGLEFLIYFQGNSAPDKSGLPSDRFSAERTGGSVSTLTIQRTQQEDSAVYLCASSPSYEQYFGPGTRLTVT.

The V and J genes are TRBV5-4 and TRBJ2-5; 7 nucleotides match TRBD1. J was trimmed by 1 base and V by 5 bases; bases with no gene match: 5. This CDR3 region has 14 residues. CDR1 is SGHNT, CDR2 YYREEE, per germline (reference sequence). CDR3 sequence (DNA): TGTGCCAGCAGACTGACAGGGCCCCAAGAGACCCAGTACTTC. Translated: CASRLTGPQETQYF. Supplemented by reference TRBV5-4 and TRBJ2-5, the full variable domain reads ETGVTQSPTHLIKTRGQQVTLRCSSQSGHNTVSWYQQALGQGPQFIFQYYREEENGRGNFPPRFSGLQFPNYSSELNVNALELDDSALYLCASRLTGPQETQYFGPGTRLLVL.

This rearrangement joins TRBV5-6 to TRBJ1-2, with 9 bases fitting TRBD1. Germline trimming cut 0 bases from V and 5 bases from J; bases unmatched to any gene: 5. The CDR3 covers 15 residues. Germline V lookup: CDR1 SGHDT, CDR2 YYEEEE. CDR3 nucleotide sequence: TGTGCCAGCAGCTTGGTGGGACAGGGATCTTATGGCTACACCTTC. Translating gives CASSLVGQGSYGYTF.

The rearrangement uses TRBV5-4 and TRBJ1-1, with 7 bases that match TRBD1. With V trimmed by 5 bases and J by 7 bases, 8 bases remained unmatched. The CDR3 is 13 residues long. The germline V gene encodes CDR1 SGHNT and CDR2 YYREEE (reference sequence). CDR3 loop: CASRFNRDSEAFF. As DNA, the CDR3 is TGTGCCAGCAGGTTTAACCGGGACAGTGAAGCTTTCTTT. Drawing the rest from reference TRBV5-4 and TRBJ1-1, the complete variable domain is ETGVTQSPTHLIKTRGQQVTLRCSSQSGHNTVSWYQQALGQGPQFIFQYYREEENGRGNFPPRFSGLQFPNYSSELNVNALELDDSALYLCASRFNRDSEAFFGQGTRLTVV.

The V call is TRBV28, the J call TRBJ2-1; TRBD1 is a possible D gene (5 bases). The CDR3 contains 14 residues. Trimming cost V 2 bases and J 4 bases, with 9 bases left between them. CDR1 is MDHEN and CDR2 is SYDVKM in the germline V gene. CDR3 residues: CASSLIRAYNEQFF. CDR3 bases: TGTGCCAGCAGTTTAATCAGGGCGTACAATGAGCAGTTCTTC.

The chain joins TRBV13 to TRBJ2-3; weak D call: TRBD1 (6 bases). The CDR3 contains 12 residues. Germline V gene lookup returns CDR1 PRHDT and CDR2 FYEKMQ (reference sequence). V was pared by 8 bases and J by 10 bases, with 16 bases between. CDR3 protein: CASSKGVGPQYF. The CDR3, as DNA: TGTGCCAGCTCCAAGGGGGTTGGGCCGCAGTATTTT.

To note about this clone: Other DNA sequences in this specimen translate into the identical CDR3. The V gene is TRBV27, the J gene TRBJ1-5; D call uncertain. With 6 bases removed from V and 0 bases from J, the gap between germline ends came to 6 bases. There are 13 residues in the CDR3. Germline V CDR1 and CDR2: MNHEY, SMNVEV (reference sequence). CDR3 coding DNA: TGTGCCAGCAGAACATATAGCAATCAGCCCCAGCATTTT. This codes for CASRTYSNQPQHF.

The rearrangement uses TRBV25-1 and TRBJ2-5; 7 bases match TRBD2. This CDR3 has 14 amino acids. The V gene end was trimmed by 5 bases and the J gene end by 7 bases; junction bases not matched to a gene: 10. CDR1 is MGHDK, CDR2 SYGVNS, per germline. The CDR3 sequence: CASSLERGAGTQYF. The CDR3 nucleotides are TGTGCCAGCAGTTTGGAGCGGGGTGCGGGGACCCAGTACTTC.

The chain uses TRBV7-2 and TRBJ1-4, with unresolved D. Germline assignment: CDR1 SGHTA and CDR2 FQGNSA. The CDR3 has 16 residues. The V and J ends lost 5 bases and 0 bases respectively, with 13 bases between them. The CDR3 here is CASSRTEAATNEKLFF. The CDR3 coding sequence is TGTGCCAGCAGCCGCACGGAGGCAGCAACTAATGAAAAACTGTTTTTT.

This chain uses TRBV4-3 with TRBJ2-7; 12 bases match TRBD2. The CDR3 runs 15 residues. Trimming removed 4 bases from V and 2 bases from J; junction bases left unmatched: 3. The germline V gene encodes CDR1 LGHNA and CDR2 YSLEER. CDR3 DNA sequence: TGCGCCAGCAGCCCCGGACTAGCGGGAACCTACGAGCAGTACTTC. Its protein is CASSPGLAGTYEQYF.

The rearrangement links TRBV6-6 to TRBJ2-6; weak D call: TRBD1 (6 bases). Per the germline V gene, CDR1 is MNHNY and CDR2 is SVGAGI (reference sequence). The V end was cut by 5 bases, the J end by 2 bases, with 10 bases between. The CDR3 has 15 amino acids. The CDR3 DNA is TGTGCCAGCAGTCTCCAGGGGACTGGGGCCAACGTCCTGACTTTC. This codes for CASSLQGTGANVLTF.

The chain employs TRBV7-9 and TRBJ2-7; unclear D gene. Per the germline V gene, CDR1 is SEHNR and CDR2 is FQNEAQ (reference sequence). The CDR3 consists of 13 residues. Deletions cut 2 bases from V and 3 bases from J, with 8 bases between. The CDR3 loop reads CASSLFDNYEQYF. The CDR3 coding sequence is TGTGCCAGCAGCTTATTTGACAACTACGAGCAGTACTTC.

The rearrangement links TRBV7-9 to TRBJ2-4; D is possibly TRBD2 (5 bases). V lost 7 bases to trimming and J lost 6 bases, with 19 bases between them. Germline V lookup: CDR1 SEHNR, CDR2 FQNEAQ (reference sequence). CDR3 size: 15 residues. The CDR3 loop is CASNAIAERRNIQYF. The DNA of the CDR3 is TGTGCCAGCAACGCAATCGCGGAGCGGAGAAACATTCAGTACTTC.

The rearrangement joins TRBV7-6 to TRBJ1-2; 11 positions agree with TRBD1. The germline V gene has CDR1 SGHVS and CDR2 FNYEAQ. The CDR3 spans 15 residues. With 5 bases clipped from V and 5 bases from J, the junction kept 7 bases outside the gene matches. The CDR3 DNA follows: TGTGCCAGCAGCAGTGGACAGGGGGCTGGGTATGGCTACACCTTC. This encodes CASSSGQGAGYGYTF. Based on the CDR3 plus reference TRBV7-6 and TRBJ1-2, the full variable domain is GAGVSQSPRYKVTKRGQDVALRCDPISGHVSLYWYRQALGQGPEFLTYFNYEAQQDKSGLPNDRFSAERPEGSISTLTIQRTEQRDSAMYRCASSSGQGAGYGYTFGSGTRLTVV.

The V gene is TRBV28, the J gene TRBJ1-1, with D uncertain. CDR1 and CDR2 from the germline V gene are MDHEN and SYDVKM. V lost 4 bases, J lost 3 bases, and 9 bases lay in between. This CDR3 is built from 13 residues. This chain's CDR3 is CASSSSGDTEAFF. Written as DNA, the CDR3 is TGTGCCAGCAGTTCTTCCGGAGACACTGAAGCTTTCTTT.

The table lists this clone with a count of one. The V and J genes are TRBV4-2 and TRBJ2-7, with D maybe TRBD2 (7 bases). Germline-derived CDR1 and CDR2 are LGHNA and YNFKEQ. V was trimmed by 0 bases and J by 3 bases, leaving 12 bases between them. This CDR3 has 15 residues. This CDR3 is CASSQDRGALYEQYF. In DNA, the CDR3 is TGTGCCAGCAGCCAAGATCGGGGGGCCCTCTACGAGCAGTACTTC.